Listed below are T cell receptor beta chains from one sample, sequenced in a study of blood T cell repertoires in COVID-19. Clones were read by immunoSEQ multiplex PCR, and TCRdb kept only the in-frame ones, dropping some. Among some 260,000 clones, around 90% were seen once, and the ten largest hold approximately 0.8%. Sequenced material: peripheral blood. These receptors were taken from a woman under 40 with acute or convalescent COVID-19. Each CDR3 is given with its conserved first and last residue. Fields, in order: D gene, clone size, V gene, J gene, CDR3 protein, CDR3 DNA. A D gene is named only where the DNA matches it firmly. Where a row states a size, it is once, few, many or the class of an expanded clone; other rows omit it.

D: TRBD2
size: once
V: TRBV11-2
J: TRBJ2-7
CDR3: CASSLVLGGRSYEQYF
DNA: TGTGCCAGCAGCTTAGTACTGGGCGGGAGGTCCTACGAGCAGTACTTC

D: NA
size: NA
V: TRBV9
J: TRBJ2-2
CDR3: CASSEGGRVNTGELFF
DNA: TGTGCCAGCAGCGAGGGAGGCCGAGTGAACACCGGGGAGCTGTTTTTT

D: NA
size: NA
V: TRBV6-5
J: TRBJ2-1
CDR3: CASRPGSYNEQFF
DNA: TGTGCCAGCAGGCCAGGGTCCTACAATGAGCAGTTCTTC

D: TRBD2
size: once
V: TRBV6-6
J: TRBJ2-5
CDR3: CASSYLSGRAGETQYF
DNA: TGTGCCAGCAGTTACCTTAGCGGGAGGGCCGGTGAGACCCAGTACTTC

D: TRBD2
size: NA
V: TRBV19
J: TRBJ2-3
CDR3: CASSILGGDTQYF
DNA: TGTGCCAGTAGTATATTGGGAGGGGATACGCAGTATTTT

D: NA
size: NA
V: TRBV25-1
J: TRBJ2-7
CDR3: CASRYGTSSYEQYF
DNA: TGTGCCAGCAGATACGGGACATCTTCCTACGAGCAGTACTTC

D: NA
size: few
V: TRBV27
J: TRBJ1-5
CDR3: CASSLYGGSGSNQPQHF
DNA: TGTGCCAGCAGTTTATACGGTGGCAGCGGCAGCAATCAGCCCCAGCATTTT

D: NA
size: NA
V: TRBV7-2
J: TRBJ2-7
CDR3: CASSLDPVTYEQYF
DNA: TGTGCCAGCAGCTTAGACCCGGTGACCTACGAGCAGTACTTC

D: TRBD2
size: NA
V: TRBV15
J: TRBJ2-7
CDR3: CATSTRTSGNEQYF
DNA: TGTGCCACCAGCACGAGGACTAGCGGGAACGAGCAGTACTTC

D: TRBD1
size: NA
V: TRBV7-2
J: TRBJ1-5
CDR3: CASSLLGQGNQPQHF
DNA: TGTGCCAGCAGCTTACTTGGACAGGGCAATCAGCCCCAGCATTTT

D: TRBD1
size: NA
V: TRBV12-3/TRBV12-4
J: TRBJ1-3
CDR3: CASSATGRNTIYF
DNA: TGTGCCAGCAGCGCGACAGGGAGAAACACCATATATTTT

D: NA
size: NA
V: TRBV7-2
J: TRBJ2-7
CDR3: CANSLVWQNYEQYF
DNA: TGTGCCAACAGCTTAGTGTGGCAGAACTACGAGCAGTACTTC

D: NA
size: NA
V: TRBV29-1
J: TRBJ1-3
CDR3: CSVEDHFSGNTIYF
DNA: TGCAGCGTTGAAGATCATTTCTCTGGAAACACCATATATTTT

D: NA
size: NA
V: TRBV5-4
J: TRBJ2-1
CDR3: CASSSPGRQTYNEQFF
DNA: TGTGCCAGCAGCTCACCGGGGAGGCAAACCTACAATGAGCAGTTCTTC

D: NA
size: NA
V: TRBV6-5
J: TRBJ2-5
CDR3: CASSYANREETQYF
DNA: TGTGCCAGCAGTTACGCGAACAGGGAAGAGACCCAGTACTTC

D: NA
size: NA
V: TRBV7-9
J: TRBJ1-4
CDR3: CASPRESSKLFF
DNA: TGTGCCTCCCCACGTGAGTCCTCGAAACTGTTTTTT

D: NA
size: NA
V: TRBV24-1
J: TRBJ1-6
CDR3: CATSDFGPPDSSSNSPLHF
DNA: TGTGCCACCAGTGACTTCGGGCCCCCTGACAGTTCCTCTAATTCACCCCTCCACTTT

D: NA
size: few
V: TRBV9
J: TRBJ2-2
CDR3: CASSVVAGGGTGELFF
DNA: TGTGCCAGCAGCGTAGTAGCAGGGGGAGGCACCGGGGAGCTGTTTTTT

D: NA
size: NA
V: TRBV5-1
J: TRBJ1-1
CDR3: CASSLGRVATEAFF
DNA: TGCGCCAGCAGCTTAGGGAGGGTTGCGACTGAAGCTTTCTTT

D: TRBD2
size: NA
V: TRBV7-2
J: TRBJ2-3
CDR3: CASSAGLAGGTDTQYF
DNA: TGTGCCAGCAGCGCGGGACTAGCGGGAGGCACAGATACGCAGTATTTT

D: TRBD1
size: NA
V: TRBV5-6
J: TRBJ1-2
CDR3: CASSLDRAGGYTF
DNA: TGTGCCAGCAGCTTAGACAGGGCGGGTGGCTACACCTTC

D: NA
size: NA
V: TRBV5-4
J: TRBJ2-1
CDR3: CASSVPRLQNNEQFF
DNA: TGTGCCAGCAGCGTACCCAGACTACAAAACAATGAGCAGTTCTTC

D: TRBD2
size: NA
V: TRBV6-5
J: TRBJ2-7
CDR3: CASGPGGNEQYF
DNA: TGTGCCAGCGGCCCCGGGGGGAACGAGCAGTACTTC

D: TRBD2
size: NA
V: TRBV15
J: TRBJ2-3
CDR3: CATSRPGLAGRTDTQYF
DNA: TGTGCCACCAGCAGACCGGGACTAGCGGGAAGAACAGATACGCAGTATTTT

D: NA
size: NA
V: TRBV7-2
J: TRBJ1-2
CDR3: CASSLVEGITYGYTF
DNA: TGTGCCAGCAGCTTAGTGGAGGGAATTACCTATGGCTACACCTTC

D: NA
size: NA
V: TRBV5-3
J: TRBJ1-5
CDR3: CARSKRQYSNQPQHF
DNA: TGTGCCAGAAGCAAAAGACAGTATAGCAATCAGCCCCAGCATTTT

D: NA
size: once
V: TRBV19
J: TRBJ1-1
CDR3: CASRLQGWDTEAFF
DNA: TGTGCCAGTAGACTACAGGGTTGGGACACTGAAGCTTTCTTT

D: TRBD1
size: NA
V: TRBV12-3/TRBV12-4
J: TRBJ1-5
CDR3: CASKQGPQPQHF
DNA: TGTGCCAGCAAACAGGGGCCCCAGCCCCAGCATTTT

D: NA
size: few
V: TRBV5-4
J: TRBJ2-1
CDR3: CASSLAPDTYNEQFF
DNA: TGTGCCAGCAGCTTGGCGCCAGATACCTACAATGAGCAGTTCTTC

D: TRBD1
size: few
V: TRBV9
J: TRBJ1-2
CDR3: CASSVVQGGTGYTF
DNA: TGTGCCAGCAGCGTAGTCCAGGGGGGTACTGGCTACACCTTC

D: NA
size: NA
V: TRBV27
J: TRBJ2-1
CDR3: CASRPGHSSYNEQFF
DNA: TGTGCCAGCAGACCGGGACACAGCTCCTACAATGAGCAGTTCTTC

D: NA
size: NA
V: TRBV6-5
J: TRBJ1-1
CDR3: CASSYSYGSTEAFF
DNA: TGTGCCAGCAGTTACTCGTACGGGAGCACTGAAGCTTTCTTT

D: NA
size: NA
V: TRBV7-3
J: TRBJ2-2
CDR3: CASRVGGWGTGELFF
DNA: TGTGCCAGCAGGGTCGGAGGGTGGGGCACCGGGGAGCTGTTTTTT

D: TRBD2
size: NA
V: TRBV5-1
J: TRBJ2-2
CDR3: CASSGGLAGNTGELFF
DNA: TGCGCCAGCAGCGGTGGACTAGCGGGGAACACCGGGGAGCTGTTTTTT

D: NA
size: NA
V: TRBV3-1/TRBV3-2
J: TRBJ2-7
CDR3: CASSQSRRSHEQYF
DNA: TGTGCCAGCAGCCAATCCAGAAGATCCCACGAGCAGTACTTC

D: NA
size: NA
V: TRBV19
J: TRBJ1-1
CDR3: CASSIPLRNTEAFF
DNA: TGTGCCAGTAGTATACCGCTGCGGAACACTGAAGCTTTCTTT

D: TRBD2
size: NA
V: TRBV27
J: TRBJ2-1
CDR3: CATQGLANNEQFF
DNA: TGTGCCACACAGGGACTAGCCAACAATGAGCAGTTCTTC

D: NA
size: NA
V: TRBV27
J: TRBJ1-5
CDR3: CASLRQNSNQPQHF
DNA: TGTGCCAGCCTAAGACAGAATAGCAATCAGCCCCAGCATTTT

D: TRBD2
size: NA
V: TRBV5-1
J: TRBJ2-2
CDR3: CASSSGLAATGELFF
DNA: TGCGCCAGCAGCTCCGGACTAGCGGCCACCGGGGAGCTGTTTTTT

D: NA
size: NA
V: TRBV7-9
J: TRBJ2-3
CDR3: CASSLVTGPDTQYF
DNA: TGTGCCAGCAGCTTAGTCACAGGGCCAGATACGCAGTATTTT

D: NA
size: NA
V: TRBV9
J: TRBJ2-1
CDR3: CASSVAETYNEQFF
DNA: TGTGCCAGCAGCGTAGCGGAGACCTACAATGAGCAGTTCTTC

D: NA
size: NA
V: TRBV6-2/TRBV6-3
J: TRBJ1-1
CDR3: CASSLRVSPNTEAFF
DNA: TGTGCCAGCAGTCTCAGGGTGAGTCCGAACACTGAAGCTTTCTTT

D: NA
size: NA
V: TRBV24-1
J: TRBJ2-3
CDR3: CATSERGSSTDTQYF
DNA: TGTGCCACCAGTGAACGGGGGTCCTCCACAGATACGCAGTATTTT